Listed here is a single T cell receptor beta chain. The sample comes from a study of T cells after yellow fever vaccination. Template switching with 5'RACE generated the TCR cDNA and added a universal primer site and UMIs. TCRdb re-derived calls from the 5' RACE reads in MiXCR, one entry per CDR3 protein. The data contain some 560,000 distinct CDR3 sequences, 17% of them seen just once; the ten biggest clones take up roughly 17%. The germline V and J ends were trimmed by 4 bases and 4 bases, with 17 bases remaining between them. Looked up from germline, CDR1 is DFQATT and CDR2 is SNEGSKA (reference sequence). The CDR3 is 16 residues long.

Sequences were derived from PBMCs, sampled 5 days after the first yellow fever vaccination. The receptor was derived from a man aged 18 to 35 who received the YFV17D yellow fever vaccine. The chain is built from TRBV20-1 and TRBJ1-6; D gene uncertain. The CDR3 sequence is CSATGVRQTYNSPLHF. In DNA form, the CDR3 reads TGCAGTGCTACTGGGGTCAGACAAACTTATAATTCACCCCTCCACTTT.